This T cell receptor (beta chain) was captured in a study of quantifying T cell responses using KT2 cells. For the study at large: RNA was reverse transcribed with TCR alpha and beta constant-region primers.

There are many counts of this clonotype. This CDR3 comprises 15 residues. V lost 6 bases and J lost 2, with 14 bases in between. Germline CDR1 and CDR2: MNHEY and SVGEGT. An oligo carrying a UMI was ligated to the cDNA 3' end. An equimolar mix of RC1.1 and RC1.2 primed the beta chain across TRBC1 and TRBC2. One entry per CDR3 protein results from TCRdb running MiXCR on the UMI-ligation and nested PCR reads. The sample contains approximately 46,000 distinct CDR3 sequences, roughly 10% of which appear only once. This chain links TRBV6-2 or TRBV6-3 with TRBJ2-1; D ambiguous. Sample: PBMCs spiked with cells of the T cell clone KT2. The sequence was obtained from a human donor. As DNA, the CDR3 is TGTGCCAGCAGCAACCCGGGCCCCACCTACAATGAGCAGTTCTTC. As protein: CASSNPGPTYNEQFF.